Shown below are 10 T cell receptor beta chains from a single sample sequenced in a study of shared clonotypes between healthy human individuals. The table came from immunoSEQ multiplex PCR; TCRdb's copy has only in-frame clones and leaves some out. The sample comprises millions of clones, approximately 95% of which are singletons, and 0.39% rests with the top ten. The sequencing sample was made of naive CD4+ T cells from PBMCs. Subset specified: CD45RA+ positively selected. These receptors were obtained from a man between 18 and 35 years old in good health. Some clones in this sample may be carry-over from other donors' samples.

CDR3 in amino acids: CASSKELAGSNQPQHF. DNA of the CDR3: TGTGCCAGCAGCAAAGAATTGGCGGGGAGCAATCAGCCCCAGCATTTT. The chain recombines TRBV21-1 with TRBJ1-5. TRBV21-1 is assigned pseudogene status. The CDR3 length is 16 residues.

The chain is built from TRBV12-5 and TRBJ2-5; tentative D call: TRBD1 (5 bases). The CDR3 totals 13 residues. Trimming pared 3 bases from V and 5 bases from J, leaving 10 bases between. Germline V CDR1 and CDR2: LGHNT, FRNRAP. This chain's CDR3 is CASGFGRDETQYF. In DNA form, the CDR3 reads TGTGCTAGTGGTTTTGGCAGGGATGAGACCCAGTACTTC.

The chain combines TRBV5-7 with TRBJ2-2, with D uncertain. TRBV5-7 has ORF status, its function being uncertain. Trimming pared 4 bases from V and 1 base from J, leaving 11 bases between. The CDR3 extends over 15 amino acids. The chain's CDR3 is CASSTVVGNTGELFF. The CDR3 region has the DNA TGTGCCAGCAGCACGGTCGTCGGGAACACCGGGGAGCTGTTTTTT.

As concerns this clone: The same CDR3 is also encoded by other DNA sequences in this sample. V gene TRBV5-4 combines with J gene TRBJ2-7; D is ambiguous. From germline, CDR1 is SGHNT and CDR2 YYREEE (reference sequence). Trimming took off 0 bases at V and 0 bases at J, with 4 bases between the two ends. This CDR3 has 13 residues. The CDR3: CASSLVDSYEQYF. CDR3 bases: TGTGCCAGCAGCTTGGTTGACTCCTACGAGCAGTACTTC.

This clone was seen once. V and J are TRBV4-1 and TRBJ1-5, with 8 bases fitting TRBD1. CDR1 and CDR2 from the germline V gene are MGHRA and YSYEKL. CDR3 length: 15 amino acids. V lost 1 base and J lost 7; bases outside the gene matches: 6. For the CDR3, the DNA is TGCGCCAGCAGCCAAGGACAGGGGCTAAGACAGCCCCAGCATTTT. Translation gives CASSQGQGLRQPQHF.

The CDR3 reads CSVHLGQGISEQYF. Written as DNA, the CDR3 is TGCAGCGTCCACCTGGGCCAGGGGATCTCCGAGCAGTACTTC. This chain uses TRBV29-1 with TRBJ2-7; a possible D gene is TRBD1 (6 bases). The V end was cut by 6 bases, the J end by 6 bases, with 21 bases between. Germline-derived CDR1 and CDR2 are SQVTM and ANQGSEA. The CDR3 is 14 residues long.

V usage is TRBV7-9 and J usage is TRBJ1-1; 8 nucleotides agree with TRBD1. Germline assignment: CDR1 SEHNR and CDR2 FQNEAQ (reference sequence). The CDR3 sequence is 17 residues long. V lost 1 base and J lost 4; bases outside the gene matches: 11. CDR3 nucleotide sequence: TGTGCCAGCAGCTTAGGGACAGGGACCCCCGTTGGCACTGAAGCTTTCTTT. It codes for CASSLGTGTPVGTEAFF. Looking up the rest from reference TRBV7-9 and TRBJ1-1 gives the full variable domain: DTGVSQNPRHKITKRGQNVTFRCDPISEHNRLYWYRQTLGQGPEFLTYFQNEAQLEKSRLLSDRFSAERPKGSFSTLEIQRTEQGDSAMYLCASSLGTGTPVGTEAFFGQGTRLTVV.

This clone was observed once. The chain employs TRBV5-4 and TRBJ1-2; the D gene is possibly TRBD1 (6 bases). The CDR3 contains 14 residues. Germline-derived CDR1 and CDR2 are SGHNT and YYREEE (reference sequence). Trimming cost V 2 bases and J 8 bases, with 16 bases left between them. This CDR3 reads CASSLLGGGRGYTF. DNA of the CDR3: TGTGCCAGCAGCTTACTAGGAGGGGGGAGAGGCTACACCTTC. Looking up the rest from reference TRBV5-4 and TRBJ1-2 gives the full variable domain: ETGVTQSPTHLIKTRGQQVTLRCSSQSGHNTVSWYQQALGQGPQFIFQYYREEENGRGNFPPRFSGLQFPNYSSELNVNALELDDSALYLCASSLLGGGRGYTFGSGTRLTVV.

The V and J genes are TRBV7-2 and TRBJ1-2, with TRBD1 as a possible D gene (5 bases). Trimming shortened V by 2 bases and J by 5 bases, and 9 bases separated the two germline ends. Looked up from germline, CDR1 is SGHTA and CDR2 is FQGNSA. The CDR3 has 13 amino acids. DNA for the CDR3: TGTGCCAGCAGCTTATGGGGGGAATATGGCTACACCTTC. Its translation is CASSLWGEYGYTF.

The rearrangement joins TRBV2 to TRBJ1-2, with TRBD1 identical over 8 bases. This CDR3 contains 15 residues. The germline V gene encodes CDR1 SNHLY and CDR2 FYNNEI. With V trimmed by 6 bases and J by 8 bases, 14 bases remained unmatched. The CDR3 protein is CASSGRDRRVVGYTF. CDR3 coding DNA: TGTGCCAGCAGCGGCCGGGACAGGAGGGTAGTGGGCTACACCTTC.